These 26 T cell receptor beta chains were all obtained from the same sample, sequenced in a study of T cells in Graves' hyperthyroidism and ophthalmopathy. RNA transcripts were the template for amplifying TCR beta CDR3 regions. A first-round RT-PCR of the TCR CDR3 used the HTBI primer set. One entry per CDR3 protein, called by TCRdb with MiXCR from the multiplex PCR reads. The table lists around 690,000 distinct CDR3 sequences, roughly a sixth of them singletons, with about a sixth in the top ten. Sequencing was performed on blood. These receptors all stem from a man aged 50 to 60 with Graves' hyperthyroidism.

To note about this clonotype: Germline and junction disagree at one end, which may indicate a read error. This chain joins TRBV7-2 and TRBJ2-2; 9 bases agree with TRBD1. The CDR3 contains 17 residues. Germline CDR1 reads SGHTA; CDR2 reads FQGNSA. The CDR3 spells CASSRRRDRVDTGELYF. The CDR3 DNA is TGTGCCAGCAGCCGACGCCGGGACAGGGTCGACACCGGGGAGCTGTATTTC.

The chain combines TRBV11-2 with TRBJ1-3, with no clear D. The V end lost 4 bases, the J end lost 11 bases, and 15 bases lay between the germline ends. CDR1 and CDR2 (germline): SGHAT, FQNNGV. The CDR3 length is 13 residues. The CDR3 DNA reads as TGTGCCAGCAGCTCCCCCATGGGGTACGCCATATATTTT. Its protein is CASSSPMGYAIYF.

The CDR3: CASSPPGLTSGRGDTQYF. CDR3 coding DNA: TGTGCCAGCTCACCACCGGGTCTGACTAGCGGGAGAGGAGATACGCAGTATTTT. J is TRBJ2-3 and V is TRBV18; 12 positions match TRBD2. The CDR3 contains 18 residues. V lost 0 bases to trimming and J lost 5 bases; unmatched junction nucleotides: 9. The germline gives CDR1 KGHSH, CDR2 LQKENI.

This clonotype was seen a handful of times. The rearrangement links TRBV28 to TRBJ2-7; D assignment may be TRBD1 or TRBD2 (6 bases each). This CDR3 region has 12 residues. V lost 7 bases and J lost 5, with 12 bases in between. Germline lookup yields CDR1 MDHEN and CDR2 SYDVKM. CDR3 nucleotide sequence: TGTGCCAGCACCCAAGGGGGGAACGAGCAGTACTTC. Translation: CASTQGGNEQYF.

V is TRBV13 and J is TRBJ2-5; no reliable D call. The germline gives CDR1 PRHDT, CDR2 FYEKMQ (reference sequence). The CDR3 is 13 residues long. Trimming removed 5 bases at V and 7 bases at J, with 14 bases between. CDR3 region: CASSPRVWGTQYF. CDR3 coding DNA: TGTGCCAGCAGCCCCCGCGTCTGGGGGACCCAGTACTTC.

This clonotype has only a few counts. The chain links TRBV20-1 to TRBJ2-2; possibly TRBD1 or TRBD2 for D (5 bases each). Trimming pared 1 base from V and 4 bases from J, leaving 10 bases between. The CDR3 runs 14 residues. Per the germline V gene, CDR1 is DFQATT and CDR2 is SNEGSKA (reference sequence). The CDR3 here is CSARVEGFTGELFF. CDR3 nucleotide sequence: TGCAGTGCTAGAGTTGAGGGGTTCACCGGGGAGCTGTTTTTT.

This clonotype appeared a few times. The CDR3 sequence: CATSAPGTAYNEQFF. The CDR3 nucleotides read TGTGCCACCAGTGCCCCAGGGACTGCGTACAATGAGCAGTTCTTC. This chain links TRBV24-1 with TRBJ2-1; perhaps TRBD2 as D (6 bases). CDR1 and CDR2 (germline): KGHDR, SFDVKD. The CDR3 extends over 15 amino acids. Trimming pared 5 bases from V and 4 bases from J, leaving 14 bases between.

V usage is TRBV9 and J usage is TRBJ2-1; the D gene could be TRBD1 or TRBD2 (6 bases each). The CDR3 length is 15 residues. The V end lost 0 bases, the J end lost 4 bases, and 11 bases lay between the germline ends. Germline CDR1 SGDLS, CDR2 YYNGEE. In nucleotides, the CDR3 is TGTGCCAGCAGCGTAGGAGGGGGGTTTTACAATGAGCAGTTCTTC. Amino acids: CASSVGGGFYNEQFF.

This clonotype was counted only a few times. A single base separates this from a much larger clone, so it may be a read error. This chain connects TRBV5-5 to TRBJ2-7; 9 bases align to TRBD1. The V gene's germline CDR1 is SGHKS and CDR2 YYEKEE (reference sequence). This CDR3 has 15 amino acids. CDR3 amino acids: CASSRGQGFSYERYF. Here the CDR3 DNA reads TGTGCCAGCAGCCGCGGACAGGGGTTCTCCTACGAGCGGTACTTC.

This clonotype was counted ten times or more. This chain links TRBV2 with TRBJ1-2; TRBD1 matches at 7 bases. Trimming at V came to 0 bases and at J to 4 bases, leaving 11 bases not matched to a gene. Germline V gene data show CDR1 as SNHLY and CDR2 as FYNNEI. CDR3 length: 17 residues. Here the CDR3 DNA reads TGTGCCAGCAGTGAAGCGCTTCCAGGGGGAAGCAGCTATGGCTACACCTTC. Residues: CASSEALPGGSSYGYTF.

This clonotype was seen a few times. The CDR3 loop is CASSYSSGGGFWELFF. CDR3 nucleotide sequence: TGTGCCAGCAGTTACTCCTCAGGAGGGGGATTCTGGGAGCTGTTTTTT. V usage is TRBV6-5 and J usage is TRBJ2-2; TRBD1 or TRBD2 may be the D gene (6 bases each). The CDR3 is 16 residues long. Germline assignment: CDR1 MNHEY and CDR2 SVGAGI. The V gene lost 0 bases and the J gene lost 9 bases, with 17 bases spanning the gap.

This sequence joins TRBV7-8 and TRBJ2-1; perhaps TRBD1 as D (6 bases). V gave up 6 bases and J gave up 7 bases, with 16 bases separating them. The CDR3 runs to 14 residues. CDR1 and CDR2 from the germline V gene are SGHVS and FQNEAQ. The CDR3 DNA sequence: TGTGCCAGCAGTCCTATCTCTCAGGGGAATGAGCAGTTCTTC. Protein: CASSPISQGNEQFF.

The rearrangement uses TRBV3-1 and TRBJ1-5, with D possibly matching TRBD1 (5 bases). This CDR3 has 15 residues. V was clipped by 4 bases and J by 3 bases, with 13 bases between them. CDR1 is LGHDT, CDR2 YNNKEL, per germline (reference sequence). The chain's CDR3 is CASSPRGGDNQPQHF. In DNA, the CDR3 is TGTGCCAGCAGCCCCCGGGGGGGGGACAATCAGCCCCAGCATTTT.

CDR3: CASTGVLNTGELFF. The CDR3 DNA sequence: TGTGCCAGTACCGGAGTCCTGAACACCGGGGAGCTGTTTTTT. The chain employs TRBV19 and TRBJ2-2; D unclear. CDR1 LNHDA and CDR2 SQIVND come from the germline V gene (reference sequence). V was pared by 7 bases and J by 1 base, with 10 bases between. The CDR3 has 14 residues.

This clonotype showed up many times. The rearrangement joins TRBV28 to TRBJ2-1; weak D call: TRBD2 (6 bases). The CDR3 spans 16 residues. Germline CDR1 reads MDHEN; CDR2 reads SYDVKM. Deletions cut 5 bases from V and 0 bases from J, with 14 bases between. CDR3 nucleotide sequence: TGTGCCAGCAGTGTTAGCGGCTGGAGCTCCTACAATGAGCAGTTCTTC. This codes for CASSVSGWSSYNEQFF.

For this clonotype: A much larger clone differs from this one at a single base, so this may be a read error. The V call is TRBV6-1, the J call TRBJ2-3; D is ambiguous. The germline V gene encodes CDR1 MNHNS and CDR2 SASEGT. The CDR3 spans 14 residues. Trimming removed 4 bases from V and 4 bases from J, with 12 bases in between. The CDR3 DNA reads TGTGCCAGCAGTGTCGACCCCGCCTCAGATACGCAGTATTTT. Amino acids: CASSVDPASDTQYF.

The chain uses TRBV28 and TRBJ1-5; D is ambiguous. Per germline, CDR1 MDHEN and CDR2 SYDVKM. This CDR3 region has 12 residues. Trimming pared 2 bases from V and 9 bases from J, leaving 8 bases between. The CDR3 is CASSLRAWPQHF. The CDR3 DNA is TGTGCCAGCAGTTTAAGGGCTTGGCCCCAGCATTTT.

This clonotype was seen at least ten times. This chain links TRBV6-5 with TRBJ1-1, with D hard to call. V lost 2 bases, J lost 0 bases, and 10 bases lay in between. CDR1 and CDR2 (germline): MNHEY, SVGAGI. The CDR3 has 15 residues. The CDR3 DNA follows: TGTGCCAGCAGTTACCGGGGAGATTTGAACACTGAAGCTTTCTTT. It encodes CASSYRGDLNTEAFF.

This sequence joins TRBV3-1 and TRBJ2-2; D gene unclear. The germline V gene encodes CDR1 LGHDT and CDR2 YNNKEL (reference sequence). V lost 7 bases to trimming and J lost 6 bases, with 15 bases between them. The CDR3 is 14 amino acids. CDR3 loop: CASTAHLGAGELFF. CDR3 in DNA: TGTGCCAGCACCGCCCATCTAGGCGCCGGGGAGCTGTTTTTT. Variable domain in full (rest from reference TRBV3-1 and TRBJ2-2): DTAVSQTPKYLVTQMGNDKSIKCEQNLGHDTMYWYKQDSKKFLKIMFSYNNKELIINETVPNRFSPKSPDKAHLNLHINSLELGDSAVYFCASTAHLGAGELFFGEGSRLTVL.

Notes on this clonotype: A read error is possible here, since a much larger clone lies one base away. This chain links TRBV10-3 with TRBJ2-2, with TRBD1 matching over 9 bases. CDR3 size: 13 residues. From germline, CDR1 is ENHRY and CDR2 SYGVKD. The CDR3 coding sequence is TGTGACATCAGTGAGTACAGGGGGCGCGAGCTGTTTTTT. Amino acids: CDISEYRGRELFF.

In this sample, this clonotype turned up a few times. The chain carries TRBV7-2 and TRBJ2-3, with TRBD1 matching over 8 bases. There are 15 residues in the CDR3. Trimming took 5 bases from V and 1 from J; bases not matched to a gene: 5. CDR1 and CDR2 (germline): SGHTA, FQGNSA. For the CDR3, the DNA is TGTGCCAGCAGCGCCGGGACAGGACGCACAGATACGCAGTATTTT. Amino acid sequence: CASSAGTGRTDTQYF.

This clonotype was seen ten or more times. CDR3 region: CASSRQAGSSGNEQFF. Here the CDR3 DNA reads TGTGCCAGCAGCCGACAAGCGGGGTCAAGTGGGAATGAGCAGTTCTTC. The rearrangement joins TRBV7-2 to TRBJ2-1, with 7 bases aligning to TRBD2. The V segment lost 5 bases and the J segment 7 bases; nucleotides outside the gene matches: 14. CDR3 length: 16 residues. In germline, CDR1 is SGHTA, CDR2 FQGNSA. The whole variable domain, filled in from reference TRBV7-2 and TRBJ2-1, reads GAGVSQSPSNKVTEKGKDVELRCDPISGHTALYWYRQSLGQGLEFLIYFQGNSAPDKSGLPSDRFSAERTGGSVSTLTIQRTQQEDSAVYLCASSRQAGSSGNEQFFGPGTRLTVL.

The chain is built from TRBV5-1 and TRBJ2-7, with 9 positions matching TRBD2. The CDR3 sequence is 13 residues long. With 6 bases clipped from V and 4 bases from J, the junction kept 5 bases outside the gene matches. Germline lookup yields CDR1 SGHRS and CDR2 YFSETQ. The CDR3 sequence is CASKEREVYEQYF. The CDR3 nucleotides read TGCGCCAGCAAAGAGCGGGAGGTTTACGAGCAGTACTTC.

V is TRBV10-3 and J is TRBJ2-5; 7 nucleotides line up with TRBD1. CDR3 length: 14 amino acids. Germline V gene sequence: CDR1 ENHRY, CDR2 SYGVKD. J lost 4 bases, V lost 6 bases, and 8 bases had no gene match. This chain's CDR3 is CAISKGQMGETQYF. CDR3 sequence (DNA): TGTGCCATCAGCAAGGGACAGATGGGAGAGACCCAGTACTTC.

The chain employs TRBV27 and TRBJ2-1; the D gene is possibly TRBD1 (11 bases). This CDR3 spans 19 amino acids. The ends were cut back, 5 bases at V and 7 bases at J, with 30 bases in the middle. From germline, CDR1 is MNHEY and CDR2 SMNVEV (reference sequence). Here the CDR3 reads CASSERTGGPSGSKNEQFF. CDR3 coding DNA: TGTGCCAGCAGTGAACGGACAGGGGGCCCTAGCGGGAGTAAGAATGAGCAGTTCTTC.

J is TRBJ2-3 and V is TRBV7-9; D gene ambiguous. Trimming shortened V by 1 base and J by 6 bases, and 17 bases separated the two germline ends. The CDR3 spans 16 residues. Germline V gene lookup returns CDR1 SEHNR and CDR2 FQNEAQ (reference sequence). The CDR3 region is CASSLVSLGIRDTQYF. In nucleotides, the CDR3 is TGTGCCAGCAGCTTAGTCTCTTTAGGGATCCGGGATACGCAGTATTTT.